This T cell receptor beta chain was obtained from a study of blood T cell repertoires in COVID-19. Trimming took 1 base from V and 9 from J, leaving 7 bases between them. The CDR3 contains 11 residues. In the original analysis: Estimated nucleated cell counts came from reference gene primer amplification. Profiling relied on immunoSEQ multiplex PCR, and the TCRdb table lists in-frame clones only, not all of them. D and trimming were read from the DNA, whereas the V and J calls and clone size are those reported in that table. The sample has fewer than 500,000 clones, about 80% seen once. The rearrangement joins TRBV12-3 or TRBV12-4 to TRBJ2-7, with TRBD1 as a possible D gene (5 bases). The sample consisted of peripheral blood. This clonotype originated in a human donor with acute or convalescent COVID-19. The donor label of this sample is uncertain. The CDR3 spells CASSLGGSQYF. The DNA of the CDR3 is TGTGCCAGCAGTTTAGGGGGCTCGCAGTACTTC.